These 5 T cell receptor beta chains originate from one sample sequenced in a study of blood T cell repertoires in COVID-19. The repertoire was sequenced with immunoSEQ multiplex PCR; TCRdb's copy has only in-frame clones and lacks some. The table has some 180,000 clones, 84% seen once. The specimen sequenced was PBMCs or T cells enriched from blood (not recorded which). These receptors were collected from a woman aged 25 to 39 who had been exposed to COVID-19.

The genes are TRBV3-1 (or the pseudogene TRBV3-2) and TRBJ2-3; D ambiguous. V lost 2 bases and J lost 0, with 6 bases in between. The CDR3 has 14 amino acids. Germline CDR1 reads LGHDT; CDR2 reads YNNKEL (reference sequence). The CDR3 sequence: CASSQLSSTDTQYF. CDR3 sequence (DNA): TGTGCCAGCAGCCAACTGTCTAGCACAGATACGCAGTATTTT.

A word on this clone: Other nucleotide sequences from this sample produce the same CDR3. The chain employs TRBV7-2 and TRBJ2-7; D is uncertain. Trimming took off 2 bases at V and 3 bases at J, with 2 bases between the two ends. Germline V gives CDR1 SGHTA, CDR2 FQGNSA. The CDR3 totals 11 residues. In nucleotides, the CDR3 is TGTGCCAGCAGCTTACTCTACGAGCAGTACTTC. Its translation: CASSLLYEQYF.

J is TRBJ1-1 and V is TRBV6-5; TRBD1 agrees at 8 bases. V dropped 5 bases and J dropped 1; count of bases not matched to a gene: 3. The CDR3 loop spans 14 amino acids. From germline, CDR1 is MNHEY and CDR2 SVGAGI. CDR3 residues: CASSLDRGNTEAFF. Here the CDR3 DNA reads TGTGCCAGCAGTCTAGACAGGGGGAACACTGAAGCTTTCTTT.

This chain uses TRBV4-1 with TRBJ1-1; the D gene is possibly TRBD1 (5 bases). Between the trimmed V and J ends, which lost 0 bases and 6 bases, there was a span of 14 bases. This CDR3 has 15 residues. Germline CDR1 and CDR2: MGHRA and YSYEKL. The CDR3 reads CASSQERLQTAEAFF. CDR3 nucleotide sequence: TGCGCCAGCAGCCAAGAAAGACTCCAGACAGCTGAAGCTTTCTTT.

The V and J genes are TRBV25-1 and TRBJ2-7, with 10 positions matching TRBD1. V was clipped by 3 bases and J by 1 base; unmatched bases: 3. The CDR3 totals 15 residues. Germline CDR1 is MGHDK and CDR2 is SYGVNS. The CDR3: CASSDDRGLSYEQYF. As DNA, the CDR3 is TGTGCCAGCAGTGATGACAGGGGGCTATCCTACGAGCAGTACTTC.